These T cell receptor beta chains were read from a single sample in a study of OX40 agonist ivuxolimab in advanced cancers. TCRdb keeps only in-frame clones here, not all; method: immunoSEQ multiplex PCR. The sample lists around 92,000 clones, 84% seen once, with approximately 2.6% in the top ten. Sequencing used CD4+ or CD8+ T cells sorted from blood, obtained in a trial of the OX40 agonist ivuxolimab. Source of these receptors: an adult with an advanced solid tumor such as melanoma, head and neck, liver or kidney cancer. Each CDR3 is given with its conserved first and last residue. Fields, in order: CDR3 protein, CDR3 DNA, D gene, clone size, V gene, J gene. A D gene is named only where the DNA matches it firmly. For some rows the clone size is stated as once, few or many, or as a class when expanded; others skip it.

CASSRDRDTQYF	TGTGCCAGCAGCCGGGACCGAGATACGCAGTATTTT	.	medium-sized	TRBV7-2	TRBJ2-3
CASSSRDRGYEQYF	TGTGCCAGCAGCTCCCGGGACAGGGGCTACGAGCAGTACTTC	TRBD1	.	TRBV5-4	TRBJ2-7
CASSVGGGGQTQYF	TGTGCCAGCAGCGTAGGTGGGGGGGGACAGACCCAGTACTTC	TRBD2	.	TRBV9	TRBJ2-5
CASSLGFSYETQYF	TGTGCCAGCAGCTTAGGTTTCTCTTACGAGACCCAGTACTTC	.	.	TRBV11-1	TRBJ2-5
CASSQDTGGDYGYTF	TGCGCCAGCAGCCAAGATACCGGGGGAGACTATGGCTACACCTTC	.	few	TRBV4-1	TRBJ1-2
CASSPPGGGQLTEAFF	TGTGCCAGCTCACCACCAGGAGGCGGGCAGCTCACTGAAGCTTTCTTT	.	.	TRBV18	TRBJ1-1
CAWSRQTDTEAFF	TGTGCCTGGAGTCGACAGACGGACACTGAAGCTTTCTTT	.	.	TRBV30	TRBJ1-1
CASSYNSDRSEDTEAFF	TGTGCCAGCTCATACAATTCAGACAGGTCCGAGGACACTGAAGCTTTCTTT	.	few	TRBV18	TRBJ1-1
CASLGTDRSHHEQYF	TGTGCCAGCCTCGGAACGGACAGGTCCCACCACGAGCAGTACTTC	TRBD1	.	TRBV28	TRBJ2-7
CASSYQTGLAGGYQETQYF	TGTGCCAGCAGTTACCAGACGGGACTAGCGGGGGGGTACCAAGAGACCCAGTACTTC	TRBD2	.	TRBV6-7	TRBJ2-5
CASSQGQGRVNEYEQYF	TGCGCCAGCAGCCAAGGCCAGGGGCGAGTAAACGAGTACGAGCAGTACTTC	.	.	TRBV4-3	TRBJ2-7
CASSTGTAGYTF	TGTGCCAGCAGCACCGGGACAGCTGGCTACACCTTC	TRBD1	.	TRBV9	TRBJ1-2
CASSDSDTPGELFF	TGTGCCAGCAGTGACTCGGACACCCCCGGGGAGCTGTTTTTT	.	.	TRBV6-4	TRBJ2-2
CASSLLAGVYEQYF	TGTGCCAGCAGCCTGCTGGCGGGAGTCTACGAGCAGTACTTC	TRBD2	.	TRBV7-9	TRBJ2-7
CASSYAGTGLTAKNIQYF	TGCGCCAGCAGCTACGCCGGGACAGGGTTAACAGCCAAAAACATTCAGTACTTC	TRBD1	.	TRBV5-1	TRBJ2-4
CASSRSGGNTEAFF	TGTGCCAGCAGCCGAAGCGGGGGCAACACTGAAGCTTTCTTT	.	.	TRBV7-9	TRBJ1-1
CASSLGGSGRVNTEAFF	TGTGCCAGCAGCTTAGGGGGATCAGGGAGGGTGAACACTGAAGCTTTCTTT	.	few	TRBV7-9	TRBJ1-1
CASYRQGGIGTQYF	TGTGCCAGCTATAGACAGGGAGGAATAGGTACGCAGTATTTT	.	.	TRBV7-9	TRBJ2-3
CASSEGTGNSPLHF	TGTGCCAGCAGTGAGGGGACTGGAAATTCACCCCTCCACTTT	.	.	TRBV9	TRBJ1-6
CASTPRYREGGYTF	TGTGCCAGCACCCCGCGGTACAGGGAAGGAGGCTACACCTTC	.	.	TRBV6-5	TRBJ1-2
CASSQEEAHTEAFF	TGCGCCAGCAGCCAAGAGGAGGCGCACACTGAAGCTTTCTTT	.	.	TRBV4-3	TRBJ1-1
CSVVSDTRFHGYTF	TGCAGCGTTGTATCGGATACGAGATTTCATGGCTACACCTTC	.	few	TRBV29-1	TRBJ1-2
CASSQTNTGELFF	TGCGCCAGCAGCCAAACGAACACCGGGGAGCTGTTTTTT	.	.	TRBV4-3	TRBJ2-2
CASSVRGGVREAFF	TGTGCCAGCAGTGTCCGTGGGGGGGTAAGGGAAGCTTTCTTT	.	once	TRBV6-1	TRBJ1-1
CASSPVSTDTQYF	TGTGCCAGCAGCCCCGTCAGCACAGATACGCAGTATTTT	.	.	TRBV7-8	TRBJ2-3
CASTLSPGQGNSPLHF	TGTGCCAGCACCCTCTCTCCGGGACAGGGAAATTCACCCCTCCACTTT	TRBD1	.	TRBV28	TRBJ1-6
CASRSPTNTGELFF	TGTGCCAGCAGATCCCCGACGAACACCGGGGAGCTGTTTTTT	.	.	TRBV9	TRBJ2-2
CASSPPGQGGEKLFF	TGTGCCAGCTCACCCCCTGGACAGGGAGGAGAAAAACTGTTTTTT	TRBD1	.	TRBV18	TRBJ1-4
CASSPGGIQETQYF	TGCGCCAGCAGCCCCGGGGGAATCCAAGAGACCCAGTACTTC	.	.	TRBV5-1	TRBJ2-5
CASSKGPMVETQYF	TGTGCCAGCAGTAAGGGTCCAATGGTGGAGACCCAGTACTTC	.	.	TRBV28	TRBJ2-5
CASSLGTGSEKLFF	TGTGCCAGCAGCTTGGGGACAGGAAGTGAAAAACTGTTTTTT	TRBD1	.	TRBV5-6	TRBJ1-4
CASSIDGSSGRSGELFF	TGTGCCAGTAGTATAGACGGATCTAGCGGCCGGTCCGGGGAGCTGTTTTTT	TRBD2	.	TRBV19	TRBJ2-2
CASSVTGRDSPLHF	TGTGCCAGCAGCGTAACGGGGAGGGATTCACCCCTCCACTTT	.	.	TRBV9	TRBJ1-6
CASSPFGGAGNTIYF	TGTGCCAGCAGTCCATTCGGGGGTGCCGGAAACACCATATATTTT	.	.	TRBV25-1	TRBJ1-3
CASRLDRATEAFF	TGTGCCAGCAGGTTAGACAGGGCCACTGAAGCTTTCTTT	TRBD1	once	TRBV6-4	TRBJ1-1
CAGRDRRTNEKLFF	TGTGCCGGCCGAGATAGGCGAACTAATGAAAAACTGTTTTTT	.	few	TRBV21-1	TRBJ1-4
CASSPQGGRAFGGELFF	TGTGCCAGCAGCCCTCAGGGAGGCAGGGCATTTGGCGGGGAGCTGTTTTTT	.	.	TRBV5-6	TRBJ2-2
CASSLSASYTTTGTRNEQFF	TGTGCCAGCAGTTTAAGCGCCTCATATACCACGACAGGGACGAGGAATGAGCAGTTCTTC	TRBD1	.	TRBV28	TRBJ2-1
CASRPTVNTEAFF	TGTGCCAGCAGACCGACAGTGAACACTGAAGCTTTCTTT	.	.	TRBV7-2	TRBJ1-1
CASGASGSTDTQYF	TGTGCCAGCGGGGCTAGCGGAAGCACAGATACGCAGTATTTT	TRBD2	.	TRBV27	TRBJ2-3
CASRARGRRNEQYF	TGTGCCAGCAGAGCCAGGGGGCGCAGGAACGAGCAGTACTTC	TRBD1	.	TRBV6-5	TRBJ2-7
CASSAEDRRKHF	TGCGCCAGCAGCGCCGAGGACAGGAGGAAACACTTT	TRBD1	few	TRBV5-1	TRBJ1-6
CASSLLSATPGEQFF	TGTGCCAGCAGCTTACTCAGCGCCACCCCAGGTGAGCAGTTCTTC	.	few	TRBV7-8	TRBJ2-1
CAISGGGQAEAFF	TGTGCCATCAGTGGAGGGGGACAGGCTGAAGCTTTCTTT	TRBD1	.	TRBV10-3	TRBJ1-1
CASSFRSPTEGNQPQHF	TGTGCCAGCAGCTTTAGGAGCCCGACGGAAGGAAATCAGCCCCAGCATTTT	.	.	TRBV7-2	TRBJ1-5
CASSWENTEAFF	TGTGCCAGCTCTTGGGAGAACACTGAAGCTTTCTTT	.	.	TRBV15	TRBJ1-1
CASQGQNYGYTF	TGTGCCAGCCAGGGACAGAACTATGGCTACACCTTC	TRBD1	.	TRBV18	TRBJ1-2
CASSVGNPSTDTQYF	TGTGCCAGCAGCGTGGGGAATCCTAGCACAGATACGCAGTATTTT	.	.	TRBV9	TRBJ2-3
CASSLAGRSNQPQHF	TGTGCCAGCAGCTTAGCCGGTCGTAGCAATCAGCCCCAGCATTTT	.	.	TRBV7-6	TRBJ1-5
CASSFTGYSNQPQHF	TGTGCCAGCAGTTTTACAGGGTATAGCAATCAGCCCCAGCATTTT	.	.	TRBV27	TRBJ1-5
CASSLTGTTDTQYF	TGTGCCAGCAGCTTAACGGGGACCACAGATACGCAGTATTTT	.	.	TRBV5-4	TRBJ2-3
CASSSGTQKKAFF	TGTGCCAGCAGCAGCGGGACTCAGAAAAAAGCTTTCTTT	.	.	TRBV11-3	TRBJ1-1